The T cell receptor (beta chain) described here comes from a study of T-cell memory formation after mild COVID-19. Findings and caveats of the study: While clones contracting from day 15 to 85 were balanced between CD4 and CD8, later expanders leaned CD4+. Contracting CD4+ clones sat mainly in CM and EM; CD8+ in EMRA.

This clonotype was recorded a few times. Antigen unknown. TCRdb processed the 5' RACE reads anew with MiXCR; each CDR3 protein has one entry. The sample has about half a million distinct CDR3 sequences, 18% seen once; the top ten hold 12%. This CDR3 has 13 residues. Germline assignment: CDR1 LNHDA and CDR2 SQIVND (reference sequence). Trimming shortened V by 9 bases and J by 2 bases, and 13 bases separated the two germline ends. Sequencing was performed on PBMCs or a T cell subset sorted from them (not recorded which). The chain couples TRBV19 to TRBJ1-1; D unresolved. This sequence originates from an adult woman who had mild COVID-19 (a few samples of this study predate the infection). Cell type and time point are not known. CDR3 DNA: TGTGCCAGCAAACCTGAAGAAAACACTGAAGCTTTCTTT. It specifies CASKPEENTEAFF.